This TCR beta chain was sequenced in a study of T cell responses to AZD1222 COVID-19 vaccine. For the study at large: Investigators merged groups given second doses at roughly 4 or roughly 12 weeks. General study points: Only five or six AZD1222 recipients tested seropositive at baseline.

V shed 4 bases and J shed 5 bases, with 9 bases lying between them. CDR3 length: 12 amino acids. CDR1 is LGHDT, CDR2 YNNKEL, per germline (reference sequence). With regard to this clone: Its target is unknown.

Here immunoSEQ multiplex PCR was the method, and the copy in TCRdb shows in-frame clones only, minus some. The sample has about 130,000 clones, roughly 88% seen once; the top ten hold less than 6.5%. The chain couples TRBV3-1 (or the pseudogene TRBV3-2) to TRBJ2-7, with no clear D. This TCR was recovered from an adult in good health. Specimen: peripheral blood, collected on day 0 of AZD1222 vaccination. The CDR3 loop is CASSPLNHEQYF. The CDR3 coding sequence is TGTGCCAGCAGCCCGCTGAATCACGAGCAGTACTTC.